The subject of this entry is one T cell receptor beta chain. Its specificity is not known. This CDR3 spans 15 amino acids. Deletions cut 1 base from V and 0 bases from J, with 9 bases between. The germline V gene encodes CDR1 LNHDA and CDR2 SQIVND (reference sequence). 60 Vbeta and 13 Jbeta primers were used in PCR. Per the original methods: An analysis performed later counted about 80 million unique TCR beta chains (around 11 million of them shared). The table came from immunoSEQ multiplex PCR; TCRdb's copy has only in-frame clones and leaves some out. Clone size and the V and J calls come from that table; the DNA yielded D and trimming. Of 160,000 or so clones in the sample, around 88% were seen once. This record belongs to a study of cytomegalovirus exposure and HLA in healthy donors. Study results and limitations: Later analysis demonstrated an association between a missense DCLRE1C variant and TCR beta V- and J-gene trimming. Some V segments, TRBV6-2 and TRBV6-3 among them, were indistinguishable and were therefore excluded. Some highly shared sequence variants likely arose as a pipeline artifact.

Specimen: PBMCs. The chain carries TRBV19 and TRBJ1-1, with D tentatively TRBD1 (5 bases). The TCR sequence derives from a woman aged 18-29 years in good health and CMV-seronegative. The CDR3 nucleotides read TGTGCCAGTAGTATAGGGGCGGGGCTGAACACTGAAGCTTTCTTT. Protein sequence: CASSIGAGLNTEAFF.